These T cell receptor beta chains were read from a single sample in a study of OX40 agonist ivuxolimab in advanced cancers. Only in-frame clones appear in the TCRdb table, and some are missing; sequencing was by immunoSEQ multiplex PCR. This table holds about 17,000 clones, 85% to 90% found once. This sample comprised CD4+ or CD8+ T cells sorted from blood, obtained in a trial of the OX40 agonist ivuxolimab. The source is an adult with an advanced solid tumor such as melanoma, head and neck, liver or kidney cancer. Both conserved end residues are part of each CDR3. The D gene is left open where the match is weak. The size of a clone is reported for some rows only, either as once, few or many, or as a class for expanded clones.

V	J	D	size	CDR3	DNA
TRBV9	TRBJ2-7	NA	few	CASSVGSDWYEQYF	TGTGCCAGCAGCGTAGGTTCAGATTGGTACGAGCAGTACTTC
TRBV4-2	TRBJ2-1	NA	NA	CASSQDSSGTYNEQFF	TGTGCCAGCAGCCAAGATTCAAGCGGGACATACAATGAGCAGTTCTTC
TRBV13	TRBJ2-5	NA	NA	CASSAGLEETQYF	TGTGCCAGCAGCGCGGGCCTGGAAGAGACCCAGTACTTC
TRBV27	TRBJ2-1	NA	NA	CASSLSSSVAYNEQFF	TGTGCCAGCAGTTTATCGAGTAGCGTTGCCTACAATGAGCAGTTCTTC
TRBV16	TRBJ2-1	NA	NA	CASSQIGGYNEQFF	TGTGCCAGCAGCCAAATCGGGGGCTACAATGAGCAGTTCTTC
TRBV7-9	TRBJ2-7	NA	NA	CASSLGGAEQYF	TGTGCCAGCAGTCTCGGAGGAGCCGAGCAGTACTTC
TRBV6-5	TRBJ1-5	NA	NA	CASSAGGQPQHF	TGTGCCAGCAGTGCGGGCGGCCAGCCCCAGCATTTT
TRBV11-3	TRBJ2-7	NA	NA	CASSANAYEQYF	TGTGCCAGCAGCGCTAATGCCTACGAGCAGTACTTC
TRBV6-5	TRBJ2-3	NA	NA	CASSYYQGSTDTQYF	TGTGCCAGCAGTTACTACCAGGGTAGCACAGATACGCAGTATTTT
TRBV30	TRBJ2-7	TRBD1	NA	CAWSLGTGDYEQYF	TGTGCCTGGAGCCTCGGGACAGGGGACTACGAGCAGTACTTC
TRBV27	TRBJ1-5	NA	NA	CASSLWDGRNQPQHF	TGTGCCAGCAGTTTATGGGACGGTCGCAATCAGCCCCAGCATTTT
TRBV5-1	TRBJ2-7	TRBD2	NA	CASSSGTSGPYEQYF	TGCGCCAGCAGCTCCGGGACTAGCGGCCCCTACGAGCAGTACTTC
TRBV27	TRBJ2-7	NA	NA	CASSLSIFTPSYEQYF	TGTGCCAGCAGTTTATCGATCTTTACTCCGAGCTACGAGCAGTACTTC
TRBV5-1	TRBJ2-5	NA	NA	CASSLVGVALQETQYF	TGCGCCAGCAGCTTGGTCGGGGTGGCTCTACAAGAGACCCAGTACTTC
TRBV27	TRBJ2-1	NA	NA	CASSQLPPISYNEQFF	TGTGCCAGCAGTCAGTTACCGCCAATCTCCTACAATGAGCAGTTCTTC
TRBV10-3	TRBJ1-2	TRBD1	NA	CAISTDRADNYGYTF	TGTGCCATCAGTACAGACAGGGCAGATAACTATGGCTACACCTTC
TRBV27	TRBJ2-5	NA	NA	CASSRSTGTLETQYF	TGTGCCAGCAGCCGATCGACAGGGACTTTAGAGACCCAGTACTTC
TRBV9	TRBJ1-5	TRBD1	NA	CASSPEQGAYQPQHF	TGTGCCAGCAGCCCGGAACAGGGGGCTTATCAGCCCCAGCATTTT
TRBV7-9	TRBJ2-1	NA	NA	CASSLAGLKYNEQFF	TGTGCCAGCAGCTTAGCAGGGTTGAAATACAATGAGCAGTTCTTC
TRBV18	TRBJ2-7	TRBD1	NA	CASSPDRGHYEQYF	TGTGCCAGCTCACCAGACAGGGGCCACTACGAGCAGTACTTC
TRBV5-5	TRBJ2-1	NA	once	CASSLLGTDPREQFF	TGTGCCAGCAGCTTGCTAGGGACGGACCCCCGGGAGCAGTTCTTC
TRBV30	TRBJ1-1	NA	NA	CAWSVARTEAFF	TGTGCCTGGAGTGTAGCGCGCACTGAAGCTTTCTTT
TRBV4-3	TRBJ2-7	NA	NA	CASSQEVLTYEQYF	TGCGCCAGCAGCCAAGAGGTCTTAACGTACGAGCAGTACTTC
TRBV5-1	TRBJ2-1	NA	NA	CASSLGGERFF	TGCGCCAGCAGCTTGGGTGGCGAGCGGTTCTTC
TRBV12-5	TRBJ2-3	TRBD1	NA	CASGWTGVTDTQYF	TGTGCTAGTGGTTGGACAGGGGTGACAGATACGCAGTATTTT
TRBV6-1	TRBJ2-7	TRBD1	few	CATDRGPYEQYF	TGTGCCACGGACAGGGGCCCCTACGAGCAGTACTTC
TRBV11-2	TRBJ2-7	TRBD2	NA	CASRAGTSASYEQYF	TGTGCCAGCAGGGCCGGGACTAGCGCCTCCTACGAGCAGTACTTC
TRBV7-2	TRBJ2-5	NA	NA	CASSFSLSYQETQYF	TGTGCCAGCAGCTTCTCCCTTTCGTACCAAGAGACCCAGTACTTC
TRBV5-1	TRBJ2-1	TRBD2	NA	CASSLDGGREYNEQFF	TGCGCCAGCAGCTTGGATGGCGGGAGGGAGTACAATGAGCAGTTCTTC
TRBV4-1	TRBJ1-1	NA	NA	CASSPGQMNTEAFF	TGCGCCAGCAGCCCTGGACAGATGAACACTGAAGCTTTCTTT
TRBV7-3	TRBJ2-7	NA	once	CASSLGYGGYEQYF	TGTGCCAGCAGCTTAGGATATGGGGGGTACGAGCAGTACTTC
TRBV21-1	TRBJ1-3	NA	NA	CASSLHSTAGNTIYF	TGTGCCAGCAGCCTTCACTCGACGGCCGGAAACACCATATATTTT
TRBV27	TRBJ2-2	NA	once	CASSLISTGELFF	TGTGCCAGCAGTTTAATATCCACCGGGGAGCTGTTTTTT
TRBV27	TRBJ2-7	NA	NA	CASSFTGPKSSYEQYF	TGTGCCAGCAGTTTTACAGGCCCTAAGAGCTCCTACGAGCAGTACTTC
TRBV9	TRBJ2-1	TRBD2	NA	CASSLRLAGGRYEQFF	TGTGCCAGCAGCTTGCGACTAGCGGGGGGGCGATATGAGCAGTTCTTC
TRBV21-1	TRBJ2-2	NA	few	CASSRLRTGKDTGELFF	TGTGCCAGCAGCAGACTTAGGACAGGGAAGGACACCGGGGAGCTGTTTTTT
TRBV27	TRBJ1-3	NA	NA	CASSLSGSSGNTIYF	TGTGCCAGCAGTTTAAGCGGTAGCTCTGGAAACACCATATATTTT
TRBV2	TRBJ2-5	NA	NA	CARRLGTRLYF	TGTGCCAGACGGTTAGGGACACGGCTCTACTTC
TRBV9	TRBJ1-1	NA	NA	CASSGNTEAFF	TGTGCCAGCAGCGGCAACACTGAAGCTTTCTTT
TRBV7-9	TRBJ2-7	TRBD1	NA	CASSTDRGLNEQYF	TGTGCCAGCAGCACCGACAGGGGGCTTAACGAGCAGTACTTC
TRBV13	TRBJ1-4	NA	few	CASSLQGYSNEKLFF	TGTGCCAGCAGCCTGCAGGGTTATTCTAATGAAAAACTGTTTTTT
TRBV30	TRBJ2-1	NA	NA	CAWIPGLSYNEQFF	TGTGCCTGGATCCCGGGACTTTCCTACAATGAGCAGTTCTTC
TRBV4-3	TRBJ2-7	TRBD1	NA	CASSQDSGTAYEQYF	TGCGCCAGCAGCCAAGATTCCGGGACAGCCTACGAGCAGTACTTC
TRBV30	TRBJ2-7	NA	NA	CAWSPTGRAYEQYF	TGTGCCTGGAGTCCAACAGGGCGGGCCTACGAGCAGTACTTC
TRBV9	TRBJ1-1	NA	NA	CASSVYGSPLRNTEAFF	TGTGCCAGCAGCGTATATGGCAGTCCCCTCAGAAACACTGAAGCTTTCTTT
TRBV13	TRBJ1-2	TRBD1	NA	CASSSRTGDGYTF	TGTGCCAGCAGCAGCCGGACAGGGGATGGCTACACCTTC
TRBV9	TRBJ1-1	NA	NA	CASSPVNTEAFF	TGTGCCAGCAGCCCCGTGAACACTGAAGCTTTCTTT
TRBV2	TRBJ1-5	NA	NA	CASSERGYQPQHF	TGTGCCAGCAGTGAAAGAGGGTATCAGCCCCAGCATTTT
TRBV30	TRBJ1-1	TRBD1	few	CAWSVGTGVLNEAFF	TGTGCCTGGAGTGTAGGGACAGGGGTTTTGAATGAAGCTTTCTTT
TRBV27	TRBJ1-5	NA	NA	CASSPSTDSYSNQPQHF	TGTGCCAGCAGTCCCTCGACAGACTCCTATAGCAATCAGCCCCAGCATTTT
TRBV9	TRBJ1-5	NA	NA	CASSVEGRSNQPQHF	TGTGCCAGCAGCGTAGAGGGGCGAAGCAATCAGCCCCAGCATTTT
TRBV9	TRBJ2-2	NA	NA	CASSVSGELFF	TGTGCCAGCAGCGTTTCGGGGGAGCTGTTTTTT